This TCR beta chain is from a study of shared clonotypes between healthy human individuals. This CDR3 region has 14 residues. V was cut by 8 bases and J by 0 bases, with 8 bases left in between. The germline V gene has CDR1 PRHDT and CDR2 FYEKMQ (reference sequence). There were no recent acute infections or vaccinations among the donors, who were healthy HIV-negative adults. Measured with immunoSEQ multiplex PCR; TCRdb has only the in-frame clones, and not every one. The table shows approximately 1,500,000 clones, with roughly 96% occurring only once. The chain is built from TRBV13 and TRBJ2-6; unclear D gene. This receptor was identified in a young man in good health. The sample consisted of naive CD4+ T cells sorted from blood. Subset indicated: CD45RA+ positively selected. CDR3 residues: CASARFSGANVLTF. The DNA of the CDR3 is TGTGCCAGCGCGCGGTTCTCTGGGGCCAACGTCCTGACTTTC.